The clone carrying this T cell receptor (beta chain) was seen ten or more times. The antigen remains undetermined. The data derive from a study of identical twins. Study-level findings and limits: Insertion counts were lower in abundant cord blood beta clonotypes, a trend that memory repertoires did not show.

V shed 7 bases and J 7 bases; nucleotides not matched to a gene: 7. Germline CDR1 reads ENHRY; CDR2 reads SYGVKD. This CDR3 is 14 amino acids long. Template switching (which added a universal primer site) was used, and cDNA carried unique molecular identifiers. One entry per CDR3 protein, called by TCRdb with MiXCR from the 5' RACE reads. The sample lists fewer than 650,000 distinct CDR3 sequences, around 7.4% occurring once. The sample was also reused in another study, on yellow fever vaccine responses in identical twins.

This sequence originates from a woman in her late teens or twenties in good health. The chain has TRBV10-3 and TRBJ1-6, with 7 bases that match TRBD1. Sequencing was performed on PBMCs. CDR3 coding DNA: TGTGCCATCACCAGGGACAGCTCCAATTCACCCCTCCACTTT. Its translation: CAITRDSSNSPLHF.